Below are 30 T cell receptor beta chains sequenced from a single sample in a study of T-cell memory formation after mild COVID-19. Using its own MiXCR run on the 5' RACE reads, TCRdb lists one record per CDR3 protein. The table includes hundreds of thousands of distinct CDR3 sequences, around 17% detected once. Sequenced: PBMCs or a T cell subset sorted from them (not recorded which). The source of these receptors is a young man who had mild COVID-19 (a few samples of this study predate the infection). Cell type and time point are not known.

This clonotype was recorded once. The rearrangement joins TRBV28 to TRBJ2-3; 8 positions match TRBD2. The CDR3 has 15 amino acids. CDR1 and CDR2 from the germline V gene are MDHEN and SYDVKM. V shed 7 bases, J shed 2 bases, and the junction held 8 bases outside the gene matches. The CDR3 coding sequence is TGTGCCAGCATCCGAGTAGCGGGGACCACAGATACGCAGTATTTT. Translating it yields CASIRVAGTTDTQYF.

V gene TRBV7-9 combines with J gene TRBJ1-2, with 10 bases fitting TRBD1. Germline CDR1 reads SEHNR; CDR2 reads FQNEAQ (reference sequence). CDR3 size: 13 residues. The junction had 4 bases not matched to a gene; V was cut back by 4 bases and J by 8 bases. The CDR3: CASSSTGGFGYTF. The DNA of the CDR3 is TGTGCCAGCAGCTCGACAGGGGGCTTCGGCTACACCTTC.

The chain recombines TRBV5-6 with TRBJ2-7; perhaps TRBD1 as D (5 bases). The germline V gene has CDR1 SGHDT and CDR2 YYEEEE. The CDR3 loop spans 13 amino acids. The V and J ends lost 2 bases and 4 bases respectively, with 10 bases between them. CDR3 DNA sequence: TGTGCCAGCAGCTTCCAGACAGTATACGAGCAGTACTTC. Amino acids: CASSFQTVYEQYF.

This clonotype was counted a few times. V usage is TRBV3-1 and J usage is TRBJ1-2; D remains unclear. In germline, CDR1 is LGHDT, CDR2 YNNKEL (reference sequence). Trimming took 3 bases from V and 7 from J, leaving 9 bases between them. This CDR3 comprises 12 residues. The CDR3 is CASSQGLLGYTF. The CDR3 coding sequence is TGTGCCAGCAGCCAGGGGTTACTTGGCTACACCTTC.

This clonotype was detected a few times. This rearrangement joins TRBV6-4 to TRBJ2-5; D unresolved. Germline lookup yields CDR1 MRHNA and CDR2 SNTAGT. The CDR3 length is 12 residues. Trimming took off 6 bases at V and 3 bases at J, with 8 bases between the two ends. The DNA of the CDR3 is TGTGCCAGCAGGCTGTGGGAAGAGACCCAGTACTTC. It yields the protein CASRLWEETQYF.

The chain combines TRBV5-1 with TRBJ2-7; no definite D call. The germline V gene has CDR1 SGHRS and CDR2 YFSETQ. The CDR3 is made up of 16 amino acids. The V end was cut by 2 bases, the J end by 2 bases, with 17 bases between. The CDR3 spells CASSFRGTLATYEQYF. The CDR3 bases are TGCGCCAGCAGCTTTCGCGGAACACTTGCGACCTACGAGCAGTACTTC.

This clonotype was found a few times. The chain couples TRBV5-1 to TRBJ2-2; D may be TRBD1 (6 bases). The CDR3 sequence is 14 residues long. The V end was cut by 3 bases, the J end by 4 bases, with 10 bases between. The germline CDR1 and CDR2 sequences are SGHRS and YFSETQ. CDR3 in amino acids: CASSSGQPTGELFF. CDR3 DNA sequence: TGCGCCAGCAGCTCAGGACAGCCCACCGGGGAGCTGTTTTTT.

This clonotype was seen more than once but under ten times. The chain combines TRBV5-4 with TRBJ2-1, with D unresolved. The CDR3 runs to 15 residues. In germline, CDR1 is SGHNT, CDR2 YYREEE (reference sequence). V lost 1 base, J lost 1 base, and 9 bases lay in between. CDR3 protein: CASSLTDSSYNEQFF. The CDR3 region has the DNA TGTGCCAGCAGCTTGACTGACTCTTCCTACAATGAGCAGTTCTTC.

The rearrangement links TRBV6-5 to TRBJ2-6; perhaps TRBD1 as D (5 bases). The CDR3 contains 17 residues. The germline CDR1 and CDR2 sequences are MNHEY and SVGAGI. Trimming left V 6 bases short and J 0 bases short, with 15 bases between. This CDR3 is CASSLPGLPSGANVLTF. The CDR3 nucleotides read TGTGCCAGCAGCCTACCAGGGTTGCCCTCTGGGGCCAACGTCCTGACTTTC.

This rearrangement joins TRBV9 to TRBJ1-3, with D tentatively TRBD1 (5 bases). CDR1 and CDR2 (germline): SGDLS, YYNGEE. The CDR3 length is 14 residues. Trimming took 3 bases from V and 2 from J, leaving 9 bases between them. The CDR3 reads CASSGGTAGNTIYF. CDR3 DNA: TGTGCCAGCAGCGGAGGGACCGCTGGAAACACCATATATTTT. Full variable domain (remainder filled in from reference TRBV9 and TRBJ1-3): DSGVTQTPKHLITATGQRVTLRCSPRSGDLSVYWYQQSLDQGLQFLIQYYNGEERAKGNILERFSAQQFPDLHSELNLSSLELGDSALYFCASSGGTAGNTIYFGEGSWLTVV.

The chain combines TRBV6-2 or TRBV6-3 with TRBJ2-7, with 8 bases matching TRBD2. The CDR3 is 13 amino acids. Germline V gene lookup returns CDR1 MNHEY and CDR2 SVGEGT. Trimming cost V 7 bases and J 3 bases; bases outside gene matches: 5. CDR3 in amino acids: CASTSGGFYEQYV. The CDR3 DNA follows: TGTGCCAGCACCTCGGGAGGGTTCTACGAGCAGTACGTC.

This rearrangement joins TRBV6-5 to TRBJ2-7; weak D call: TRBD2 (6 bases). The germline gives CDR1 MNHEY, CDR2 SVGAGI. The CDR3 sequence is 14 residues long. The V end was cut by 2 bases, the J end by 2 bases, with 10 bases between. The CDR3 is CASSYGGTPYEQYF. The CDR3 DNA is TGTGCCAGCAGTTACGGGGGGACTCCCTACGAGCAGTACTTC.

This clonotype appeared a few times. The CDR3 nucleotides read TGCGCCAGCAGGACAGGGGAAACTGAAGCTTTCTTT. This gives the protein CASRTGETEAFF. The V call is TRBV5-1, the J call TRBJ1-1; 8 nucleotides match TRBD1. CDR1 is SGHRS, CDR2 YFSETQ, per germline. V was pared by 5 bases and J by 5 bases, with 2 bases of the junction left unmatched. The CDR3 contains 12 residues.

This chain's CDR3 is CSASGRAVPYEQYF. DNA for the CDR3: TGCAGTGCTAGTGGCAGGGCGGTGCCCTACGAGCAGTACTTC. V is TRBV20-1 and J is TRBJ2-7, with a weak D call TRBD1 (5 bases). The CDR3 is 14 amino acids. V dropped 3 bases and J dropped 2 bases, with 14 bases sitting between them. CDR1 DFQATT and CDR2 SNEGSKA come from the germline V gene (reference sequence).

This clonotype was found many times. V is TRBV20-1 and J is TRBJ2-3; unclear D gene. This CDR3 has 11 amino acids. The germline V gene encodes CDR1 DFQATT and CDR2 SNEGSKA (reference sequence). Trimming removed 1 base from V and 6 bases from J, with 5 bases in between. The CDR3 DNA reads TGCAGTGCTAGAGGTGGGGATACGCAGTATTTT. Its translation is CSARGGDTQYF.

V is TRBV5-1 and J is TRBJ2-5, with D uncertain. The V gene's germline CDR1 is SGHRS and CDR2 YFSETQ. Trimming left V 5 bases short and J 5 bases short, with 19 bases between. The length of the CDR3 is 15 residues. CDR3 sequence (DNA): TGCGCCAGCAGGAGACCCGGAGCCCCCCGGGAGACCCAGTACTTC. Residues: CASRRPGAPRETQYF.

This clonotype occurred a few times. The genes are TRBV4-2 and TRBJ2-3; a weak D match, TRBD2 (6 bases). V was shortened by 4 bases and J by 0 bases, with 11 bases between the two germline ends. The V gene's germline CDR1 is LGHNA and CDR2 YNFKEQ. There are 15 residues in the CDR3. CDR3 in amino acids: CASSRTTHSTDTQYF. The CDR3, as DNA: TGTGCCAGCAGCCGGACTACTCATAGCACAGATACGCAGTATTTT.

This clonotype has just a few counts. The gene calls are TRBV20-1 and TRBJ1-5; a possible D gene is TRBD1 (5 bases). The germline V and J ends were trimmed by 6 bases and 0 bases, with 15 bases remaining between them. The CDR3 consists of 15 residues. The V gene's germline CDR1 is DFQATT and CDR2 SNEGSKA (reference sequence). CDR3 sequence reads: CSATDRDYSNQPQHF. The CDR3 nucleotides read TGCAGTGCCACAGACAGAGATTATAGCAATCAGCCCCAGCATTTT.

This clonotype turned up a few times. The chain is built from TRBV12-3 or TRBV12-4 and TRBJ2-3; TRBD1 might be the D (6 bases). Between the trimmed V and J ends, which lost 6 bases and 6 bases, there was a span of 16 bases. This CDR3 is 14 amino acids long. The CDR3 nucleotides are TGTGCCAGCAGCCCACAGGGAATTTCGGATACGCAGTATTTT. This translates into CASSPQGISDTQYF.

This clonotype was seen at least ten times. V usage is TRBV5-1 and J usage is TRBJ1-6, with D uncertain. Germline V gives CDR1 SGHRS, CDR2 YFSETQ. V was pared by 0 bases and J by 9 bases, with 16 bases between. The CDR3 runs to 16 residues. The CDR3 bases are TGCGCCAGCAGCTTGGCCGTCGGCAGCGGGATTTCACCCCTCCACTTT. Amino acids: CASSLAVGSGISPLHF.

J is TRBJ1-1 and V is TRBV4-3, with a weak D call TRBD1 (5 bases). V was pared by 0 bases and J by 4 bases, with 15 bases between. The CDR3 contains 16 residues. Germline V gene sequence: CDR1 LGHNA, CDR2 YSLEER. The CDR3 loop reads CASSQDWRGRGTEAFF. The CDR3 DNA reads TGCGCCAGCAGCCAAGATTGGAGGGGTAGGGGCACTGAAGCTTTCTTT.

There are many counts of this clonotype. The chain joins TRBV14 to TRBJ2-6; 8 nucleotides line up with TRBD1. The CDR3 length is 18 residues. Per germline, CDR1 SGHDN and CDR2 FVKESK. V gave up 4 bases and J gave up 0 bases; unmatched junction bases: 8. CDR3 sequence reads: CASSPWTGKSSGANVLTF. The DNA of the CDR3 is TGTGCCAGCAGCCCCTGGACAGGGAAGTCCTCTGGGGCCAACGTCCTGACTTTC.

The chain recombines TRBV20-1 with TRBJ1-2; TRBD1 matches 7 bases. V trimming: 1 base; J trimming: 7 bases; junction bases outside the gene matches: 9. Germline V gives CDR1 DFQATT, CDR2 SNEGSKA (reference sequence). The CDR3 spans 14 residues. The CDR3 nucleotides read TGCAGTGCTAGAGTTCCGGGGGCAGGGGGTGGCTACACCTTC. This codes for CSARVPGAGGGYTF.

This chain links TRBV5-1 with TRBJ2-7; D not certain. The CDR3 runs to 15 residues. Germline V gene sequence: CDR1 SGHRS, CDR2 YFSETQ. V gave up 4 bases and J gave up 6 bases, with 20 bases separating them. The CDR3: CASSPSVALSPEQYF. The CDR3, as DNA: TGCGCCAGCAGCCCCAGCGTAGCCCTTTCCCCCGAGCAGTACTTC.

A few counts support this clonotype. V gene TRBV20-1 combines with J gene TRBJ1-1, with D maybe TRBD1 (5 bases). Germline CDR1 and CDR2: DFQATT and SNEGSKA (reference sequence). The CDR3 consists of 14 residues. The V and J ends lost 5 bases and 5 bases respectively, with 18 bases between them. The CDR3 protein is CSAGRGTFGTEAFF. In DNA form, the CDR3 reads TGCAGTGCTGGCCGAGGGACGTTTGGGACTGAAGCTTTCTTT.

This clonotype was found a few times. The CDR3 sequence: CASSFASSWRGGGETQYF. In nucleotides, the CDR3 is TGTGCCAGCAGTTTCGCCTCCTCCTGGCGGGGGGGCGGAGAGACCCAGTACTTC. This rearrangement joins TRBV27 to TRBJ2-5; 9 bases match TRBD2. The length of the CDR3 is 18 residues. From germline, CDR1 is MNHEY and CDR2 SMNVEV (reference sequence). The V segment lost 3 bases and the J segment 4 bases; nucleotides outside the gene matches: 15.

The rearrangement joins TRBV18 to TRBJ2-5, with D possibly called TRBD1 or TRBD2 (5 bases each). Per the germline V gene, CDR1 is KGHSH and CDR2 is LQKENI. V was pared by 5 bases and J by 1 base, with 11 bases between. This CDR3 is built from 14 residues. In DNA form, the CDR3 reads TGTGCCAGCTCAAACCGGGACGGCCAAGAGACCCAGTACTTC. Protein sequence: CASSNRDGQETQYF.

The chain employs TRBV7-9 and TRBJ1-1; tentative D call: TRBD1 (6 bases). V lost 2 bases, J lost 5 bases, and 12 bases lay in between. CDR1 SEHNR and CDR2 FQNEAQ come from the germline V gene (reference sequence). The CDR3 has 14 amino acids. CDR3 protein: CASSLQGLGTEAFF. The CDR3 DNA sequence: TGTGCCAGCAGCTTACAGGGGTTGGGGACTGAAGCTTTCTTT. The complete variable domain, with remaining parts taken from reference TRBV7-9 and TRBJ1-1, reads DTGVSQNPRHKITKRGQNVTFRCDPISEHNRLYWYRQTLGQGPEFLTYFQNEAQLEKSRLLSDRFSAERPKGSFSTLEIQRTEQGDSAMYLCASSLQGLGTEAFFGQGTRLTVV.

The chain is built from TRBV7-3 and TRBJ2-5, with D maybe TRBD1 (5 bases). The CDR3 runs 15 residues. The ends were cut back, 5 bases at V and 5 bases at J, with 18 bases in the middle. Germline lookup yields CDR1 SGHTA and CDR2 FQGTGA. The DNA of the CDR3 is TGTGCCAGCAGCCAAACAGGACCGTACGGGGAGACCCAGTACTTC. Amino acid sequence: CASSQTGPYGETQYF.

This clonotype was seen a few times. The chain uses TRBV9 and TRBJ2-3; TRBD2 agrees at 9 bases. The V gene end was trimmed by 3 bases and the J gene end by 1 base; junction bases not matched to a gene: 3. Germline V CDR1 and CDR2: SGDLS, YYNGEE. The CDR3 length is 15 residues. The CDR3 region is CASSGGGGGTDTQYF. The CDR3 DNA reads as TGTGCCAGCAGCGGCGGGGGGGGAGGCACAGATACGCAGTATTTT.